Presented here are 2 T cell receptor beta chains from one specimen sequenced in a study of cytomegalovirus exposure and HLA in healthy donors. PCR used 60 Vbeta primers and 13 Jbeta primers. The repertoire was sequenced with immunoSEQ multiplex PCR; TCRdb's copy has only in-frame clones and lacks some. The sample lists about 140,000 clones, approximately 83% occurring once. Material: PBMCs. The receptors originated from a male donor in good health and CMV-seronegative.

The V and J genes are TRBV27 and TRBJ1-3, with TRBD1 identical over 8 bases. V shed 3 bases, J shed 1 base, and the junction held 5 bases outside the gene matches. CDR3 length: 16 residues. Germline V CDR1 and CDR2: MNHEY, SMNVEV (reference sequence). For the CDR3, the DNA is TGTGCCAGCAGTTTGGTGGGACAGGCGTCTGGAAACACCATATATTTT. Translated: CASSLVGQASGNTIYF.

This clone was seen a few times. The chain carries TRBV7-2 and TRBJ1-6, with TRBD1 matching over 10 bases. The CDR3 totals 19 residues. Germline CDR1 SGHTA, CDR2 FQGNSA. With V trimmed by 5 bases and J by 0 bases, 10 bases remained unmatched. CDR3 sequence: CASSHRGDRGNSYNSPLHF. The CDR3 DNA sequence: TGTGCCAGCAGCCATCGGGGGGACAGGGGAAACTCCTATAATTCACCCCTCCACTTT.